Listed below are T cell receptor beta chains from one sample, sequenced in a study of glioma-infiltrating T cells after dendritic cell vaccination. Sequenced by immunoSEQ multiplex PCR; TCRdb stores in-frame clones only, minus some. The data show roughly 62,000 clones, about four fifths seen once. The specimen comprised blood, sampled after dendritic cell vaccination. These receptors were obtained from a human donor with glioblastoma. Each CDR3 is given with its conserved first and last residue. Each record gives: V gene, CDR3 length, D gene, clone size, J gene, CDR3 protein, CDR3 DNA. D genes are given only for firm matches. Clone size is stated in some rows and not others, as once, few, many or a class when expanded.

V gene: TRBV9
CDR3 length: 14
D gene: TRBD1
clone size: .
J gene: TRBJ2-2
CDR3 protein: CASSGGGRAGELFF
CDR3 DNA: TGTGCCAGCAGCGGAGGGGGCCGGGCCGGGGAGCTGTTTTTT

V gene: TRBV19
CDR3 length: 11
D gene: .
clone size: once
J gene: TRBJ1-1
CDR3 protein: CASSPNTEAFF
CDR3 DNA: TGTGCCAGTAGCCCAAACACTGAAGCTTTCTTT

V gene: TRBV5-6
CDR3 length: 16
D gene: .
clone size: .
J gene: TRBJ1-3
CDR3 protein: CASSLLGPSWADTIYF
CDR3 DNA: TGTGCCAGCAGCTTGTTAGGCCCCTCCTGGGCCGACACCATATATTTT

V gene: TRBV6-6
CDR3 length: 13
D gene: TRBD2
clone size: .
J gene: TRBJ2-7
CDR3 protein: CASRTSGPSEQYF
CDR3 DNA: TGTGCCAGCCGGACTAGCGGGCCCTCCGAGCAGTACTTC

V gene: TRBV5-4
CDR3 length: 16
D gene: TRBD1
clone size: .
J gene: TRBJ1-3
CDR3 protein: CASSFPTGGTGNTIYF
CDR3 DNA: TGTGCCAGCAGCTTTCCGACAGGGGGAACTGGAAACACCATATATTTT

V gene: TRBV10-1
CDR3 length: 14
D gene: .
clone size: .
J gene: TRBJ2-3
CDR3 protein: CASSQSRDTDTQYF
CDR3 DNA: TGCGCCAGCAGTCAGTCCAGGGACACAGATACGCAGTATTTT

V gene: TRBV6-1
CDR3 length: 15
D gene: .
clone size: .
J gene: TRBJ1-5
CDR3 protein: CASSDWGVSNQPQHF
CDR3 DNA: TGTGCCAGCAGTGATTGGGGGGTTAGCAATCAGCCCCAGCATTTT

V gene: TRBV7-2
CDR3 length: 16
D gene: TRBD2
clone size: .
J gene: TRBJ2-1
CDR3 protein: CASSLLSGGAMNEQFF
CDR3 DNA: TGTGCCAGCAGCTTACTGTCGGGGGGGGCCATGAATGAGCAGTTCTTC

V gene: TRBV7-8
CDR3 length: 15
D gene: TRBD1
clone size: .
J gene: TRBJ1-1
CDR3 protein: CASSSGQGSGAEAFF
CDR3 DNA: TGTGCCAGCAGCTCGGGACAGGGCTCGGGTGCTGAAGCTTTCTTT

V gene: TRBV14
CDR3 length: 13
D gene: .
clone size: many
J gene: TRBJ1-1
CDR3 protein: CASSLEMNTEAFF
CDR3 DNA: TGTGCCAGCAGCCTGGAGATGAACACTGAAGCTTTCTTT

V gene: TRBV30
CDR3 length: 14
D gene: TRBD1
clone size: .
J gene: TRBJ1-3
CDR3 protein: CAWRLQGVGNTIYF
CDR3 DNA: TGTGCCTGGAGGCTACAGGGGGTTGGAAACACCATATATTTT

V gene: TRBV5-1
CDR3 length: 14
D gene: TRBD1
clone size: .
J gene: TRBJ2-3
CDR3 protein: CASSRQGSTDTQYF
CDR3 DNA: TGCGCCAGCAGCCGACAGGGAAGCACAGATACGCAGTATTTT

V gene: TRBV29-1
CDR3 length: 13
D gene: TRBD1
clone size: .
J gene: TRBJ2-7
CDR3 protein: CSVEPGQGLEQYF
CDR3 DNA: TGCAGCGTTGAGCCGGGACAGGGTCTCGAGCAGTACTTC

V gene: TRBV2
CDR3 length: 14
D gene: TRBD2
clone size: .
J gene: TRBJ2-7
CDR3 protein: CASRPGTNYNEQYF
CDR3 DNA: TGTGCCAGCAGACCCGGGACTAATTACAACGAGCAGTACTTC

V gene: TRBV19
CDR3 length: 16
D gene: .
clone size: .
J gene: TRBJ1-5
CDR3 protein: CASSVPWLNSNQPQHF
CDR3 DNA: TGTGCCAGTAGTGTCCCCTGGCTGAATAGCAATCAGCCCCAGCATTTT

V gene: TRBV11-2
CDR3 length: 20
D gene: .
clone size: .
J gene: TRBJ1-2
CDR3 protein: CASSLEFVWDKDSSNYGYTF
CDR3 DNA: TGTGCCAGCAGCTTAGAGTTTGTTTGGGACAAGGACTCCTCTAACTATGGCTACACCTTC

V gene: TRBV27
CDR3 length: 15
D gene: .
clone size: .
J gene: TRBJ1-6
CDR3 protein: CASSPLEGWQSPLHF
CDR3 DNA: TGTGCCAGCAGTCCCCTTGAGGGTTGGCAATCACCCCTCCACTTT

V gene: TRBV19
CDR3 length: 14
D gene: TRBD1
clone size: few
J gene: TRBJ1-2
CDR3 protein: CASGDRGLSYGYTF
CDR3 DNA: TGTGCCAGTGGGGACAGGGGTCTTTCCTATGGCTACACCTTC

V gene: TRBV4-1
CDR3 length: 15
D gene: TRBD2
clone size: .
J gene: TRBJ2-7
CDR3 protein: CASSRGSGGAYEQYF
CDR3 DNA: TGCGCCAGCAGCCGGGGTAGCGGGGGGGCGTACGAGCAGTACTTC

V gene: TRBV6-5
CDR3 length: 15
D gene: .
clone size: .
J gene: TRBJ1-6
CDR3 protein: CASTRGGRYNSPLHF
CDR3 DNA: TGTGCCAGCACCCGCGGGGGGCGTTATAATTCACCCCTCCACTTT

V gene: TRBV7-8
CDR3 length: 19
D gene: .
clone size: .
J gene: TRBJ1-2
CDR3 protein: CASSLDRRSRLLFNYGYTF
CDR3 DNA: TGTGCCAGCAGCTTAGATAGAAGAAGCAGGCTCCTATTTAACTATGGCTACACCTTC

V gene: TRBV5-1
CDR3 length: 15
D gene: TRBD2
clone size: .
J gene: TRBJ2-3
CDR3 protein: CASIPGGGETDTQYF
CDR3 DNA: TGCGCCAGCATCCCCGGGGGGGGAGAAACAGATACGCAGTATTTT

V gene: TRBV19
CDR3 length: 16
D gene: .
clone size: once
J gene: TRBJ1-3
CDR3 protein: CASSLDSRTYGNTIYF
CDR3 DNA: TGTGCCAGTAGTCTGGACAGTCGGACGTATGGAAACACCATATATTTT

V gene: TRBV9
CDR3 length: 15
D gene: TRBD1
clone size: .
J gene: TRBJ1-6
CDR3 protein: CASSVRDSGNSPLHF
CDR3 DNA: TGTGCCAGCAGCGTCCGGGACAGTGGCAATTCACCCCTCCACTTT

V gene: TRBV7-2
CDR3 length: 16
D gene: TRBD2
clone size: .
J gene: TRBJ2-1
CDR3 protein: CASSYQAGGGSDEQFF
CDR3 DNA: TGTGCCAGCAGCTACCAAGCGGGGGGCGGTTCGGATGAGCAGTTCTTC

V gene: TRBV5-1
CDR3 length: 16
D gene: TRBD1
clone size: .
J gene: TRBJ1-1
CDR3 protein: CASRLSGGQLNTEAFF
CDR3 DNA: TGCGCCAGCAGATTGAGCGGGGGACAGCTGAACACTGAAGCTTTCTTT

V gene: TRBV11-2
CDR3 length: 12
D gene: .
clone size: .
J gene: TRBJ2-1
CDR3 protein: CASSLQGHEQFF
CDR3 DNA: TGTGCCAGCAGCCTACAGGGTCATGAGCAGTTCTTC

V gene: TRBV5-6
CDR3 length: 11
D gene: .
clone size: few
J gene: TRBJ1-2
CDR3 protein: CASSRGGGYTF
CDR3 DNA: TGTGCCAGCAGCCGCGGGGGAGGCTACACCTTC

V gene: TRBV5-1
CDR3 length: 13
D gene: .
clone size: .
J gene: TRBJ2-4
CDR3 protein: CASSLPQENIQYF
CDR3 DNA: TGCGCCAGCAGCCTGCCACAGGAAAACATTCAGTACTTC

V gene: TRBV10-3
CDR3 length: 15
D gene: .
clone size: few
J gene: TRBJ1-3
CDR3 protein: CAISELDRSGNTIYF
CDR3 DNA: TGTGCCATCAGTGAACTTGACAGGTCTGGAAACACCATATATTTT

V gene: TRBV19
CDR3 length: 13
D gene: TRBD1
clone size: once
J gene: TRBJ2-5
CDR3 protein: CASSRDRGETQYF
CDR3 DNA: TGTGCCAGTAGTAGGGACAGGGGGGAGACCCAGTACTTC

V gene: TRBV6-1
CDR3 length: 15
D gene: .
clone size: .
J gene: TRBJ2-3
CDR3 protein: CASRAQGGPTDTQYF
CDR3 DNA: TGTGCCAGCAGGGCTCAGGGGGGCCCGACAGATACGCAGTATTTT

V gene: TRBV6-1
CDR3 length: 13
D gene: .
clone size: .
J gene: TRBJ1-1
CDR3 protein: CASSDLGNTEAFF
CDR3 DNA: TGTGCCAGCAGTGATCTCGGGAACACTGAAGCTTTCTTT

V gene: TRBV7-8
CDR3 length: 17
D gene: TRBD2
clone size: .
J gene: TRBJ2-7
CDR3 protein: CASGPRWTSGGLLEQYF
CDR3 DNA: TGTGCCAGCGGCCCAAGGTGGACTAGCGGGGGCCTCCTCGAGCAGTACTTC

V gene: TRBV7-6
CDR3 length: 16
D gene: TRBD2
clone size: .
J gene: TRBJ2-5
CDR3 protein: CASSSEAGGSQETQYF
CDR3 DNA: TGTGCCAGCAGCTCCGAAGCGGGGGGGTCGCAAGAGACCCAGTACTTC

V gene: TRBV7-2
CDR3 length: 16
D gene: .
clone size: .
J gene: TRBJ2-5
CDR3 protein: CASSPTLGGYQETQYF
CDR3 DNA: TGTGCCAGCAGCCCCACACTGGGCGGGTACCAAGAGACCCAGTACTTC

V gene: TRBV5-1
CDR3 length: 14
D gene: TRBD2
clone size: .
J gene: TRBJ2-5
CDR3 protein: CASSLSLAVETQYF
CDR3 DNA: TGCGCCAGCAGCTTAAGTCTAGCGGTAGAGACCCAGTACTTC

V gene: TRBV30
CDR3 length: 16
D gene: .
clone size: .
J gene: TRBJ2-1
CDR3 protein: CAWKGGGPHSYNEQFF
CDR3 DNA: TGTGCCTGGAAAGGGGGGGGGCCGCACTCCTACAATGAGCAGTTCTTC

V gene: TRBV10-3
CDR3 length: 15
D gene: TRBD1
clone size: .
J gene: TRBJ2-7
CDR3 protein: CAISERQGSLHEQYF
CDR3 DNA: TGTGCCATCAGTGAAAGACAGGGGAGTCTCCACGAGCAGTACTTC

V gene: TRBV6-1
CDR3 length: 16
D gene: TRBD2
clone size: .
J gene: TRBJ2-5
CDR3 protein: CASSEGLAGGQETQYF
CDR3 DNA: TGTGCCAGCAGTGAAGGCCTAGCGGGGGGCCAAGAGACCCAGTACTTC

V gene: TRBV7-2
CDR3 length: 13
D gene: .
clone size: .
J gene: TRBJ2-7
CDR3 protein: CASSSTGPYEQYF
CDR3 DNA: TGTGCCAGCAGCTCGACAGGCCCCTACGAGCAGTACTTC

V gene: TRBV6-5
CDR3 length: 15
D gene: TRBD1
clone size: .
J gene: TRBJ1-2
CDR3 protein: CASSYSPGTGAIYTF
CDR3 DNA: TGTGCCAGCAGTTACTCGCCGGGGACAGGGGCAATCTACACCTTC

V gene: TRBV7-9
CDR3 length: 12
D gene: .
clone size: .
J gene: TRBJ1-2
CDR3 protein: CASSFSNYGYTF
CDR3 DNA: TGTGCCAGCAGCTTTAGCAACTATGGCTACACCTTC

V gene: TRBV11-2
CDR3 length: 15
D gene: TRBD1
clone size: .
J gene: TRBJ1-6
CDR3 protein: CASSWGTADNSPLHF
CDR3 DNA: TGTGCCAGCAGCTGGGGGACAGCAGATAATTCACCCCTCCACTTT